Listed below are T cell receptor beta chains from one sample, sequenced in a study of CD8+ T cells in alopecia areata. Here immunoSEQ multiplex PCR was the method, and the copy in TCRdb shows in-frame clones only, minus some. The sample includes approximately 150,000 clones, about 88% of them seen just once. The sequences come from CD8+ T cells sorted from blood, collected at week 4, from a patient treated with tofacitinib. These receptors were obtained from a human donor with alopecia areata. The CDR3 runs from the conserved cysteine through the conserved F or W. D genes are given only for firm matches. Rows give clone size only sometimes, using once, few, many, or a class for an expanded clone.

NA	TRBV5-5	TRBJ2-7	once	CASRPLDLYEQYF	TGTGCCAGCAGACCCCTGGACCTCTACGAGCAGTACTTC
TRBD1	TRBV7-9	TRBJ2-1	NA	CATKQGEGAEQFF	TGTGCCACCAAACAGGGGGAAGGGGCTGAGCAGTTCTTC
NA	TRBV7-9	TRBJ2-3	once	CASSDARNSKDTQYF	TGTGCCAGCAGCGATGCCCGGAACAGCAAAGATACACAGTATTTT
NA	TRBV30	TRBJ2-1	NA	CAWIGFDEQFF	TGTGCCTGGATAGGGTTCGATGAGCAGTTCTTC
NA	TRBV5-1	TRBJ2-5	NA	CASSSPRQGPQETQYF	TGCGCCAGCAGCTCACCTCGTCAGGGCCCTCAAGAGACCCAGTACTTC
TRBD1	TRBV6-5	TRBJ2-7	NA	CASSSSRQGDYEQYF	TGTGCCAGCAGTTCTTCCCGCCAGGGGGACTACGAGCAGTACTTC
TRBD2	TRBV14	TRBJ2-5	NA	CASSVLAGGGGETQYF	TGTGCCAGCAGCGTCTTAGCGGGAGGTGGTGGAGAGACCCAGTACTTC
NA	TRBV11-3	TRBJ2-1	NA	CASSKDSPTYNEQFF	TGTGCCAGCAGCAAGGACAGTCCTACCTACAATGAGCAGTTCTTC
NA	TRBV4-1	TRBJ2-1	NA	CASRQYNEQFF	TGCGCCAGCAGACAGTACAATGAGCAGTTCTTC
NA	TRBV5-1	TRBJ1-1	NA	CASSFSQGFGTEAFF	TGCGCCAGCAGCTTCTCTCAGGGGTTTGGCACTGAAGCTTTCTTT
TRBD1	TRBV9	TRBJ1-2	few	CASSFGQGVDYGYTF	TGTGCCAGCAGCTTTGGACAGGGGGTCGACTATGGCTACACCTTC
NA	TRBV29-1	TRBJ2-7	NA	CSGGDKTYEQYF	TGCAGCGGCGGGGACAAAACCTACGAGCAGTACTTC
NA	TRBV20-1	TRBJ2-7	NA	CSARDMMGSYF	TGCAGTGCTAGAGACATGATGGGGTCGTACTTC
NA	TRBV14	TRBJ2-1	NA	CASSQGWGEQFF	TGTGCCAGCAGCCAAGGATGGGGCGAGCAGTTCTTC
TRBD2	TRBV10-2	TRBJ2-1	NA	CASGAGVISNEQFF	TGCGCCAGCGGGGCGGGAGTCATAAGCAATGAGCAGTTCTTC
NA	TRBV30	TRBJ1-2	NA	CAWTEGPARVGYTF	TGTGCCTGGACGGAGGGGCCTGCCCGGGTTGGCTACACCTTC
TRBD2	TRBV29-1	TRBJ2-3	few	CSVVLAGALADTQYF	TGCAGCGTTGTCCTAGCGGGGGCCTTAGCAGATACGCAGTATTTT
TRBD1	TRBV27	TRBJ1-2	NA	CASSLISGTGNGYTF	TGTGCCAGCAGTTTAATATCCGGGACAGGGAATGGCTACACCTTC
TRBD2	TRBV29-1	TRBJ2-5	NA	CSVVIWRELGETQYF	TGCAGCGTTGTTATTTGGCGGGAGTTAGGAGAGACCCAGTACTTC
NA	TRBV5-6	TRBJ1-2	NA	CASGVMDYGYTF	TGTGCCAGCGGCGTTATGGACTATGGCTACACCTTC
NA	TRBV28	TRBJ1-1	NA	CASSFLTRGQNTEAFF	TGTGCCAGCAGTTTCCTTACCCGCGGCCAAAACACTGAAGCTTTCTTT
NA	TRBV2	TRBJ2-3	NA	CASEDGGGTDTQYF	TGTGCCAGCGAGGACGGCGGGGGCACAGATACGCAGTATTTT
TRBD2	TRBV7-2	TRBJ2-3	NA	CASSWVLAGTDTQYF	TGTGCCAGCAGCTGGGTGCTAGCGGGCACAGATACGCAGTATTTT
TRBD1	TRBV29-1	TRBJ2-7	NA	CSVATRGQGDEQYF	TGCAGCGTTGCTACTCGCGGACAGGGGGACGAGCAGTACTTC
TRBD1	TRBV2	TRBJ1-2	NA	CASSERRQGDHYGYTF	TGTGCCAGCAGTGAAAGGCGACAGGGGGATCACTATGGCTACACCTTC
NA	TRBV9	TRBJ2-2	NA	CASSPPGDSTGELFF	TGTGCCAGCAGCCCACCGGGGGATTCCACCGGGGAGCTGTTTTTT
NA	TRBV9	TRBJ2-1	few	CASSVAQAGYNEQFF	TGTGCCAGCAGCGTAGCTCAGGCGGGCTACAATGAGCAGTTCTTC
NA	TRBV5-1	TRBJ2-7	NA	CASSFSPASSYEQYF	TGCGCCAGCAGCTTCTCTCCAGCAAGCTCCTACGAGCAGTACTTC
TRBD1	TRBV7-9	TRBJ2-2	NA	CASTGGGQVNTGELFF	TGTGCCAGCACCGGAGGTGGACAGGTGAACACCGGGGAGCTGTTTTTT
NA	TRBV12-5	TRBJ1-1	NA	CASAGHSHEAFF	TGTGCTAGTGCCGGACATAGTCATGAAGCTTTCTTT
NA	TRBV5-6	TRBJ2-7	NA	CASSYEFGGRSDEQYF	TGTGCCAGCAGCTACGAATTCGGGGGGCGATCCGACGAGCAGTACTTC
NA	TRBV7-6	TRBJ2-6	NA	CAGSPDSTQGSGANVLTF	TGTGCCGGCAGCCCTGATTCGACGCAGGGCTCTGGGGCCAACGTCCTGACTTTC
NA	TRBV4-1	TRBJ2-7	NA	CASSQTQGTWTYEQYF	TGCGCCAGCAGCCAAACACAGGGTACGTGGACCTACGAGCAGTACTTC
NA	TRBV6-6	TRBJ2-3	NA	CASSSPPDTQYF	TGTGCCAGCAGTTCCCCGCCAGATACGCAGTATTTT
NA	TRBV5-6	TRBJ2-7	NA	CASSYDNSYEQYF	TGTGCCAGCAGCTACGACAACTCCTACGAGCAGTACTTC
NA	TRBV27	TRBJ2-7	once	CASSFRGPEQYF	TGTGCCAGCAGTTTCCGGGGGCCCGAGCAGTACTTC
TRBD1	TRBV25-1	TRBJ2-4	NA	CASSELYRGHIQYF	TGTGCCAGCAGTGAATTATACAGGGGTCACATTCAGTACTTC
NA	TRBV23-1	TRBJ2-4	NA	CASSHPRDTPDIQYF	TGCGCCAGCAGTCACCCCAGGGATACCCCAGACATTCAGTACTTC
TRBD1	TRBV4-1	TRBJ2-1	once	CASADRGVDNEQFF	TGCGCCAGCGCCGACAGGGGCGTCGACAATGAGCAGTTCTTC
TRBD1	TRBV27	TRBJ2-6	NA	CASSKDRGQSTANVLTF	TGTGCCAGCAGTAAGGACAGGGGGCAATCGACCGCCAACGTCCTGACTTTC
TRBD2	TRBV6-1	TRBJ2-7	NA	CASQASGRVSYEQYF	TGTGCCAGCCAGGCTAGCGGGAGGGTTAGCTACGAGCAGTACTTC
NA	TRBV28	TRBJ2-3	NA	CASSLRPSGDTQYF	TGTGCCAGCAGTTTAAGGCCCTCGGGAGATACGCAGTATTTT
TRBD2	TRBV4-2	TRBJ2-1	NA	CASSRLAEINEQFF	TGTGCCAGCAGCCGTCTAGCGGAGATCAATGAGCAGTTCTTC